The 30 T cell receptor beta chains in this list originate from one sample, sequenced in a study of regulatory T cells in long-lasting Graves disease. Arm-PCR of CDR3 regions and iRepertoire HTBI primers were the basis on which TCR beta libraries were built. TCRdb reprocessed the multiplex PCR reads with MiXCR, giving one entry per CDR3 protein. Of 400,000 to 450,000 distinct CDR3 sequences detected, 23% appear once; the ten largest clones hold roughly a quarter. The time point is: persistent/refractory GD, antithyroid drugs over 5 years with positive TRAb. Extracted RNA from PBMCs served as the source of the TCR library. The specimen was peripheral blood mononuclear cells (PBMCs), collected when the disease was refractory, from a patient treated with antithyroid drugs. These receptors all stem from a female donor with Graves disease.

This clonotype was seen ten or more times. This chain links TRBV9 with TRBJ1-2; 7 nucleotides align to TRBD1. Germline V lookup: CDR1 SGDLS, CDR2 YYNGEE. Trimming removed 4 bases from V and 4 bases from J; junction bases left unmatched: 13. The CDR3 has 16 residues. For the CDR3, the DNA is TGTGCCAGCAGCCCAGGCCGCGGGACAGCCCTCTATGGCTACACCTTC. This gives the protein CASSPGRGTALYGYTF.

Many counts were recorded for this clonotype. V and J are TRBV28 and TRBJ2-7, with D perhaps given as TRBD1 or TRBD2 (5 bases each). CDR3 size: 13 residues. CDR1 is MDHEN and CDR2 is SYDVKM in the germline V gene. V lost 7 bases, J lost 0 bases, and 10 bases lay in between. The CDR3 sequence is CASTGLDSYEQYF. The DNA of the CDR3 is TGTGCCAGCACGGGGCTCGACTCCTACGAGCAGTACTTC.

This clonotype was observed a few times. CDR3 nucleotide sequence: TGTGCCAGCAGCTTGGTTGGGGGGGTGAGCGAGCAGTACTTC. As protein: CASSLVGGVSEQYF. The J gene is TRBJ2-7, the V gene TRBV5-5, with TRBD2 identical over 7 bases. The CDR3 has 14 amino acids. Trimming at V came to 0 bases and at J to 6 bases, leaving 6 bases not matched to a gene. From germline, CDR1 is SGHKS and CDR2 YYEKEE (reference sequence).

Only a few counts were recorded for this clonotype. This chain joins TRBV19 and TRBJ2-7; 9 nucleotides agree with TRBD1. There are 20 residues in the CDR3. V dropped 3 bases and J dropped 3; count of bases not matched to a gene: 21. CDR1 and CDR2 from the germline V gene are LNHDA and SQIVND (reference sequence). The CDR3 spells CASSMGFFGQGNVRDYEQYF. The CDR3 DNA is TGTGCCAGTAGTATGGGATTCTTCGGACAGGGGAATGTACGAGACTACGAGCAGTACTTC.

This clonotype showed up many times. This chain connects TRBV15 to TRBJ1-6, with 8 bases fitting TRBD1. Per the germline V gene, CDR1 is LNHNV and CDR2 is YYDKDF (reference sequence). V was pared by 4 bases and J by 7 bases, with 3 bases of the junction left unmatched. The CDR3 runs 14 residues. CDR3 in amino acids: CATSTRQGNSPLHF. The DNA of the CDR3 is TGTGCCACCAGCACGCGACAGGGGAATTCACCCCTCCACTTT.

This clonotype was counted a single time. At one boundary the junction diverges from the germline segment, which might be a read error. This chain joins TRBV11-1 and TRBJ1-1, with 7 positions matching TRBD1. There are 13 residues in the CDR3. CDR1 is SGHAT and CDR2 is FQDESV in the germline V gene (reference sequence). This CDR3 reads CASSYYRDSEASF. The CDR3 DNA sequence: TGTGCCAGCAGCTACTACCGGGACAGTGAAGCTTCCTTT.

The V gene is TRBV24-1, the J gene TRBJ2-4; weak D call: TRBD1 (5 bases). Germline V CDR1 and CDR2: KGHDR, SFDVKD. This CDR3 spans 18 amino acids. Trimming cost V 3 bases and J 3 bases, with 20 bases left between them. Written as DNA, the CDR3 is TGTGCCACCAGTGATAAAAGGGGCGAAGGTGGAATCAAAAACATTCAGTACTTC. Translating it yields CATSDKRGEGGIKNIQYF.

The CDR3 coding sequence is TGTGCCAGCACCCGGGTAAAAGGGGGAATCACCTACGAGCAGTACTTC. Protein product: CASTRVKGGITYEQYF. The chain has TRBV6-2 or TRBV6-3 and TRBJ2-7; possibly TRBD1 for D (6 bases). There are 16 residues in the CDR3. Germline V gene data show CDR1 as MNHEY and CDR2 as SVGEGT. Trimming stripped 7 bases from V and 2 bases from J, with 21 bases between.

The V gene is TRBV3-1, the J gene TRBJ1-4, with D possibly matching TRBD1 (5 bases). V was cut by 6 bases and J by 0 bases, with 8 bases left in between. Looked up from germline, CDR1 is LGHDT and CDR2 is YNNKEL (reference sequence). The CDR3 sequence is 14 residues long. CDR3 coding DNA: TGTGCCAGCAGACAACAGGCAACTAATGAAAAACTGTTTTTT. It translates to CASRQQATNEKLFF.

This clonotype was seen a handful of times. V and J are TRBV28 and TRBJ2-3; maybe TRBD2 (7 bases). CDR1 MDHEN and CDR2 SYDVKM come from the germline V gene. Trimming shortened V by 5 bases and J by 0 bases, and 21 bases separated the two germline ends. CDR3 length: 18 amino acids. The CDR3 DNA reads as TGTGCCAGCAGTCCCCGGGACTACTCAAGGGGGAGCACAGATACGCAGTATTTT. It is translated as CASSPRDYSRGSTDTQYF.

This clonotype came up a few times. The chain employs TRBV18 and TRBJ2-2; either TRBD1 or TRBD2 may supply D (5 bases each). In germline, CDR1 is KGHSH, CDR2 LQKENI. V was shortened by 0 bases and J by 1 base, with 9 bases between the two germline ends. The CDR3 has 16 amino acids. The CDR3 coding sequence is TGTGCCAGCTCACCACCGGTGAGGGGGAACACCGGGGAGCTGTTTTTT. It yields the protein CASSPPVRGNTGELFF. Using reference TRBV18 and TRBJ2-2 for the parts outside the CDR3, the full variable domain is NAGVMQNPRHLVRRRGQEARLRCSPMKGHSHVYWYRQLPEEGLKFMVYLQKENIIDESGMPKERFSAEFPKEGPSILRIQQVVRGDSAAYFCASSPPVRGNTGELFFGEGSRLTVL.

This clonotype was seen repeatedly, ten times or more. The chain couples TRBV29-1 to TRBJ2-5; D may be TRBD1 (5 bases). The ends were cut back, 7 bases at V and 5 bases at J, with 14 bases in the middle. CDR3 length: 12 amino acids. CDR1 and CDR2 from the germline V gene are SQVTM and ANQGSEA. In DNA form, the CDR3 reads TGCAGCGCCGGTACAGGAAGGGAGACCCAGTACTTC. This encodes CSAGTGRETQYF.

This clonotype was counted at least ten times. The V call is TRBV2, the J call TRBJ2-7, with 7 bases lining up with TRBD1. The CDR3 contains 13 residues. CDR1 SNHLY and CDR2 FYNNEI come from the germline V gene. J gave up 2 bases and V 7 bases, and 5 bases lay outside the gene matches. The DNA of the CDR3 is TGTGCCAGCAATAGGGACAGTACCTACGAGCAGTACTTC. It yields the protein CASNRDSTYEQYF. The full variable domain, rest sourced from reference TRBV2 and TRBJ2-7, is EPEVTQTPSHQVTQMGQEVILRCVPISNHLYFYWYRQILGQKVEFLVSFYNNEISEKSEIFDDQFSVERPDGSNFTLKIRSTKLEDSAMYFCASNRDSTYEQYFGPGTRLTVT.

This clonotype has a handful of counts. This chain connects TRBV7-2 to TRBJ1-5; D call uncertain. The V gene's germline CDR1 is SGHTA and CDR2 FQGNSA. This CDR3 comprises 15 residues. V lost 4 bases and J lost 1, with 11 bases in between. The CDR3 region is CASSYLPLSNQPQHF. CDR3 nucleotides: TGTGCCAGCAGCTACCTGCCCCTCAGCAATCAGCCCCAGCATTTT.

The chain uses TRBV6-1 and TRBJ1-5; D gene unclear. V lost 10 bases and J lost 4, with 17 bases in between. Germline assignment: CDR1 MNHNS and CDR2 SASEGT. This CDR3 spans 14 amino acids. The CDR3 DNA reads TGTGCCACCTTTAAAACCATGGGGAATCAGCCCCAGCATTTT. It encodes CATFKTMGNQPQHF.

This rearrangement joins TRBV2 to TRBJ1-2; TRBD1 agrees at 7 bases. In germline, CDR1 is SNHLY, CDR2 FYNNEI. The ends lost 4 bases at V and 0 bases at J; junction bases unmatched: 5. The CDR3 is 15 amino acids. The CDR3 nucleotides read TGTGCCAGCAGTGGTGGGACAGAGACTAACTATGGCTACACCTTC. It is translated as CASSGGTETNYGYTF. The full variable domain, its missing parts supplied by reference TRBV2 and TRBJ1-2, is EPEVTQTPSHQVTQMGQEVILRCVPISNHLYFYWYRQILGQKVEFLVSFYNNEISEKSEIFDDQFSVERPDGSNFTLKIRSTKLEDSAMYFCASSGGTETNYGYTFGSGTRLTVV.

This clonotype was detected ten times or more. The rearrangement joins TRBV28 to TRBJ2-7, with D perhaps TRBD1 (5 bases). The CDR3 has 14 amino acids. V was pared by 6 bases and J by 3 bases, with 15 bases between. Per germline, CDR1 MDHEN and CDR2 SYDVKM. In DNA form, the CDR3 reads TGTGCCAGCAGCTACCCGAACGACAGCTACGAGCAGTACTTC. Translation gives CASSYPNDSYEQYF.

This clonotype has a count of ten or more. The V and J genes are TRBV7-8 and TRBJ1-5; no firm D call. The germline CDR1 and CDR2 sequences are SGHVS and FQNEAQ. The germline V and J ends were trimmed by 5 bases and 9 bases, with 14 bases remaining between them. There are 13 residues in the CDR3. CDR3 region: CASSVTDRGPQHF. For the CDR3, the DNA is TGTGCCAGCAGCGTAACCGACCGGGGGCCCCAGCATTTT.

This clonotype has at least ten counts. The V gene is TRBV28, the J gene TRBJ1-2, with a tentative D call TRBD1 (5 bases). This CDR3 has 14 residues. Trimming shortened V by 4 bases and J by 7 bases, and 16 bases separated the two germline ends. Germline CDR1 MDHEN, CDR2 SYDVKM. CDR3 loop: CASSSGFVDRGYTF. The CDR3 nucleotides are TGTGCCAGCAGTTCAGGGTTCGTAGATCGTGGCTACACCTTC.

This clonotype was counted a few times. This rearrangement joins TRBV5-1 to TRBJ1-2; D not resolved. Trimming removed 0 bases at V and 2 bases at J, with 11 bases between. Germline V lookup: CDR1 SGHRS, CDR2 YFSETQ. The CDR3 runs 15 residues. The DNA for the CDR3 is TGCGCCAGCAGCTTGGACGGGAGGATCAACTATGGCTACACCTTC. The encoded protein is CASSLDGRINYGYTF. Full variable domain (outside the CDR3, taken from reference TRBV5-1 and TRBJ1-2): KAGVTQTPRYLIKTRGQQVTLSCSPISGHRSVSWYQQTPGQGLQFLFEYFSETQRNKGNFPGRFSGRQFSNSRSEMNVSTLELGDSALYLCASSLDGRINYGYTFGSGTRLTVV.

This clonotype was observed at least ten times. The J gene is TRBJ2-7, the V gene TRBV28; the D gene is possibly TRBD2 (5 bases). V was pared by 5 bases and J by 7 bases, with 15 bases between. This CDR3 is 13 amino acids long. From germline, CDR1 is MDHEN and CDR2 SYDVKM. The CDR3 region is CASSPHPTGEQYF. The DNA for the CDR3 is TGTGCCAGCAGTCCCCACCCGACGGGGGAGCAGTACTTC.

A few counts support this clonotype. The CDR3 coding sequence is TGTGCCAGCAGCCCGGGACTAGCGGGACAAGCCAAAAACATTCAGTACTTC. Translated: CASSPGLAGQAKNIQYF. The gene calls are TRBV7-2 and TRBJ2-4; 13 bases agree with TRBD2. Germline loops: CDR1 SGHTA, CDR2 FQGNSA. CDR3 length: 17 residues. V was pared by 5 bases and J by 0 bases, with 4 bases of the junction left unmatched.

V is TRBV6-1 and J is TRBJ1-3, with D possibly TRBD1 on 6 matching bases. The CDR3 loop spans 16 amino acids. In germline, CDR1 is MNHNS, CDR2 SASEGT. Trimming stripped 3 bases from V and 0 bases from J, with 12 bases between. Written as DNA, the CDR3 is TGTGCCAGCAGTGACGACAGGACGAGCTCTGGAAACACCATATATTTT. It translates to CASSDDRTSSGNTIYF.

With regard to this clonotype: A read error may explain this, as a much larger clone is one base away. The chain carries TRBV10-3 and TRBJ2-5, with 12 bases identical to TRBD2. After removal of 8 bases from V and 5 bases from J, the junction contained 18 bases not matched to a gene. The germline gives CDR1 ENHRY, CDR2 SYGVKD. The CDR3 sequence is 18 residues long. The CDR3, as DNA: TGTGCCATCCCCACTCGCCGGACTAGCGGGACCGTATTTGAGACCCAGTACTTC. Translated, it gives CAIPTRRTSGTVFETQYF.

This clonotype appeared a few times. This chain connects TRBV6-2 or TRBV6-3 to TRBJ2-2, with TRBD2 identical over 8 bases. Germline CDR1 MNHEY, CDR2 SVGEGT. Trimming cost V 10 bases and J 2 bases; bases outside gene matches: 6. CDR3 size: 14 residues. As DNA, the CDR3 is TGTGCCACAATGACTAGCGATAACACCGGGGAGCTGTTTTTT. The encoded protein is CATMTSDNTGELFF.

This clonotype occurred many times. V and J are TRBV28 and TRBJ2-3, with 7 bases that match TRBD1. Germline V lookup: CDR1 MDHEN, CDR2 SYDVKM. V lost 7 bases to trimming and J lost 8 bases; unmatched junction nucleotides: 12. This CDR3 is 14 amino acids long. CDR3 amino acids: CASIESVGGGTQYF. CDR3 in DNA: TGTGCCAGCATCGAATCCGTAGGGGGCGGTACGCAGTATTTT.

This clonotype was counted only a few times. The chain employs TRBV18 and TRBJ2-6; TRBD1 might be the D (7 bases). This CDR3 has 19 amino acids. Germline values: CDR1 KGHSH, CDR2 LQKENI. With 1 base removed from V and 0 bases from J, the gap between germline ends came to 16 bases. DNA of the CDR3: TGTGCCAGCTCACCACTAAAGTGGAGGGACAGCTCTGGGGCCAACGTCCTGACTTTC. Translated, it gives CASSPLKWRDSSGANVLTF.

This clonotype appeared a few times. This chain connects TRBV6-1 to TRBJ1-2; D unclear. Trimming cost V 2 bases and J 8 bases, with 12 bases left between them. Germline V gives CDR1 MNHNS, CDR2 SASEGT. The CDR3 is made up of 13 amino acids. The CDR3 bases are TGTGCCAGCAGTGAACGTTGGGGAGACGGCTACACCTTC. This gives the protein CASSERWGDGYTF.

This clonotype was seen many times. The genes are TRBV11-1 and TRBJ2-5; unclear D gene. Germline CDR1 is SGHAT and CDR2 is FQDESV (reference sequence). The CDR3 is 15 amino acids. V was cut by 5 bases and J by 5 bases, with 18 bases left in between. The CDR3 DNA sequence: TGTGCCAGCAGCCCCCTCGTCGGGCTGGGGGAGACCCAGTACTTC. This codes for CASSPLVGLGETQYF. Complete variable domain (other parts from reference TRBV11-1 and TRBJ2-5): EAEVAQSPRYKITEKSQAVAFWCDPISGHATLYWYRQILGQGPELLVQFQDESVVDDSQLPKDRFSAERLKGVDSTLKIQPAELGDSAMYLCASSPLVGLGETQYFGPGTRLLVL.

CDR3 residues: CASKQREGSYEQYF. CDR3 bases: TGTGCCAGCAAACAGCGGGAGGGATCCTACGAGCAGTACTTC. The V and J genes are TRBV12-3 or TRBV12-4 and TRBJ2-7; the match to TRBD2 covers 10 bases. CDR3 length: 14 amino acids. Trimming took 7 bases from V and 1 from J; bases not matched to a gene: 4.